These T cell receptor beta chains were read from a single sample in a study of blood T cell repertoires in COVID-19. Measured with immunoSEQ multiplex PCR; TCRdb has only the in-frame clones, and not every one. This sample yields some 99,000 clones, of which about 84% are seen a single time; roughly 10% belongs to the top ten. Sequenced sample: peripheral blood. Receptors were obtained from a woman older than 75 with acute or convalescent COVID-19. CDR3s include the opening cysteine and the closing phenylalanine or tryptophan. The order of the fields is D gene, J gene, V gene, clone size, CDR3 protein, CDR3 DNA. A D gene is named only where the DNA matches it firmly. A clone size is listed for some rows: how often the clone was seen (once, few, many), or a class if it is expanded.

>TRBD1|TRBJ2-1|TRBV4-2|.
CASSQGQGYNEQFF
TGTGCCAGCAGCCAGGGACAGGGGTACAATGAGCAGTTCTTC
>TRBD2|TRBJ2-2|TRBV5-4|.
CASSSSSGANTGELFF
TGTGCCAGCAGCTCCTCAAGCGGGGCGAACACCGGGGAGCTGTTTTTT
>.|TRBJ2-3|TRBV7-8|.
CASIPVEGYSTDTQYF
TGTGCCAGCATTCCGGTGGAGGGTTATAGCACAGATACGCAGTATTTT
>.|TRBJ1-4|TRBV4-1|.
CASSQGEGTNEKLFF
TGCGCCAGCAGCCAAGGGGAGGGAACGAATGAAAAACTGTTTTTT
>TRBD2|TRBJ2-1|TRBV7-9|.
CASSPRYGTNSYNEQFF
TGTGCCAGCAGCCCCCGTTACGGGACTAACTCCTACAATGAGCAGTTCTTC
>.|TRBJ1-1|TRBV6-2/TRBV6-3|few
CASSSPRGWALNTEAFF
TGTGCCAGCAGTTCCCCCCGGGGGTGGGCCTTGAACACTGAAGCTTTCTTT
>.|TRBJ2-1|TRBV2|.
CASSPTGSSVYNEQFF
TGTGCCAGCAGTCCCACAGGGTCGAGCGTCTACAATGAGCAGTTCTTC
>.|TRBJ2-3|TRBV29-1|.
CSVEDYLGGAWGTDTQYF
TGCAGCGTTGAAGATTACCTGGGGGGGGCTTGGGGCACAGATACGCAGTATTTT
>.|TRBJ1-2|TRBV9|.
CASSVAGGGSGYTF
TGTGCCAGCAGCGTAGCGGGTGGGGGGAGTGGCTACACCTTC
>TRBD1|TRBJ1-1|TRBV6-2/TRBV6-3|few
CASSYPGTGGLNTEAFF
TGTGCCAGCAGTTATCCGGGGACAGGGGGCTTGAACACTGAAGCTTTCTTT
>.|TRBJ1-3|TRBV7-9|.
CASSLNRGEGAGNTIYF
TGTGCCAGCAGCTTAAACCGGGGAGAGGGTGCTGGAAACACCATATATTTT
>.|TRBJ1-2|TRBV7-8|few
CASSANIGYTF
TGTGCCAGCAGCGCTAATATTGGCTACACCTTC
>.|TRBJ1-1|TRBV9|.
CASSFRTDGNTEAFF
TGTGCCAGCAGTTTTAGGACAGACGGGAACACTGAAGCTTTCTTT
>.|TRBJ1-6|TRBV6-1|.
CASSEWGIGGYSPLHF
TGTGCCAGCAGTGAATGGGGGATCGGGGGATATTCACCCCTCCACTTT
>TRBD1|TRBJ1-6|TRBV3-1/TRBV3-2|.
CASSQRDRVSPLHF
TGTGCCAGCAGCCAACGTGACAGGGTTTCACCCCTCCACTTT
>TRBD1|TRBJ1-2|TRBV4-2|.
CASSQERQGLGYTF
TGTGCCAGCAGCCAAGAAAGACAGGGACTTGGCTACACCTTC
>.|TRBJ1-1|TRBV13|few
CASSLVRGTEAFF
TGTGCCAGCAGCTTAGTTAGGGGCACTGAAGCTTTCTTT
>.|TRBJ2-5|TRBV6-2/TRBV6-3|.
CASSYEGRGDVTQYF
TGTGCCAGCAGTTATGAGGGGCGCGGGGATGTGACCCAGTACTTC
>.|TRBJ2-5|TRBV7-9|.
CASSSRGFQETQYF
TGTGCCAGCAGCTCCCGGGGGTTCCAAGAGACCCAGTACTTC
>TRBD1|TRBJ2-2|TRBV27|few
CASSPGDRYTGELFF
TGTGCCAGCAGTCCTGGGGACAGATACACCGGGGAGCTGTTTTTT
>.|TRBJ1-4|TRBV4-1|.
CASSQARDSLLTNEKLFF
TGCGCCAGCAGCCAAGCGCGGGACTCTCTGTTAACTAATGAAAAACTGTTTTTT
>.|TRBJ1-5|TRBV27|few
CASSIQGWSNQPQHF
TGTGCCAGCAGTATACAGGGTTGGAGCAATCAGCCCCAGCATTTT
>.|TRBJ1-4|TRBV7-9|.
CASSPDPRVHEKLFF
TGTGCCAGCAGCCCAGATCCCAGGGTGCATGAAAAACTGTTTTTT
>.|TRBJ1-1|TRBV11-2|.
CASSLGRANTEAFF
TGTGCCAGCAGCTTAGGGCGGGCGAACACTGAAGCTTTCTTT
>TRBD1|TRBJ1-2|TRBV5-1|.
CASRIDRGRNGYTF
TGCGCCAGCAGAATTGACAGGGGCAGGAACGGCTACACCTTC
>TRBD1|TRBJ2-7|TRBV7-7|few
CASSPDRRSYEQYF
TGTGCCAGCAGCCCGGACAGGCGATCCTACGAGCAGTACTTC
>.|TRBJ2-1|TRBV9|.
CASSVDRNYNEQFF
TGTGCCAGCAGCGTAGACAGGAACTACAATGAGCAGTTCTTC
>TRBD1|TRBJ2-5|TRBV19|.
CASTRMAGQGRETQYF
TGTGCCAGTACGAGAATGGCGGGACAGGGAAGGGAGACCCAGTACTTC
>.|TRBJ1-1|TRBV19|.
CASQFQGPSNTEAFF
TGTGCCAGTCAGTTCCAGGGGCCCTCGAACACTGAAGCTTTCTTT